One and the same sample provided the 2 T cell receptor beta chains below, sequenced in a study of blood T cell repertoires in COVID-19. Generated by immunoSEQ multiplex PCR, the TCRdb table keeps only in-frame clones and is missing some. The table has 150,000 to 200,000 clones, less than 85% seen once. The sample consisted of peripheral blood. These receptors originate from a woman aged 40 to 50 with COVID-19, enrolled during active disease.

In the case of this clone: An end of the junction does not agree with germline; a read error may underlie this. This chain connects TRBV7-6 to TRBJ2-7, with 10 bases fitting TRBD2. Germline V lookup: CDR1 SGHVS, CDR2 FNYEAQ. This CDR3 comprises 16 residues. The CDR3: CASSARSLAGAYEQYF. The CDR3, as DNA: TGTGCCAGCAGCGCCAGAAGCCTAGCGGGAGCCTATGAGCAGTACTTC.

This clone has a single count. The chain is built from TRBV5-1 and TRBJ2-7; 9 bases match TRBD1. The germline V gene has CDR1 SGHRS and CDR2 YFSETQ. This CDR3 has 13 amino acids. Trimming removed 7 bases from V and 6 bases from J; junction bases left unmatched: 8. CDR3 loop: CASAFGTGTEQYF. Here the CDR3 DNA reads TGCGCCAGCGCCTTCGGGACAGGGACCGAGCAGTACTTC.